The clone carrying this T cell receptor beta chain has a single count. This sample was included in a study of blood T cell repertoires in COVID-19. Background on the study: The study drew acute and convalescent COVID-19 samples from the United States, Italy and Spain. T cells, B-cell-depleted T cells, or PBMCs supplied cDNA or gDNA.

The CDR3 spans 11 residues. Germline V lookup: CDR1 SEHNR, CDR2 FQNEAQ (reference sequence). The V end was cut by 5 bases, the J end by 5 bases, with 4 bases between. In the study's own analysis: Amplification from reference gene primers served as the basis for estimated nucleated cell counts. The data were produced by immunoSEQ multiplex PCR, yet TCRdb's version contains in-frame clones alone and is incomplete. V and J calls plus clone size are reproduced from that table; the DNA served to infer D and trimming. This sample has 150,000 to 200,000 clones, with roughly 90% found just once. This TCR derives from a man in his sixties with active or convalescent COVID-19. Sequences were obtained from peripheral blood. The J gene is TRBJ2-1, the V gene TRBV7-9; unclear D gene. The CDR3 reads CASSPDNEQFF. Here the CDR3 DNA reads TGTGCCAGCAGCCCAGACAATGAGCAGTTCTTC.